The 20 T cell receptor beta chains below all came from one sample that was sequenced in a study of T cells after posttransplantation cyclophosphamide. The repertoire was sequenced with immunoSEQ multiplex PCR; TCRdb's copy has only in-frame clones and lacks some. Altogether around 13,000 clones were found in the sample, and no singletons occur. Treatment was busulfan-fludarabine conditioning, a marrow graft, and cyclophosphamide on days +3 and +4. Sequences were derived from PBMCs, sampled after allogeneic stem cell transplant with posttransplant cyclophosphamide. These receptors were taken from a female patient in her thirties or forties who received an allogeneic stem cell transplant from an unrelated donor, was CMV-positive, and had acute GVHD only. Some T cells may arise from the graft donor.

The table lists this clone with many counts. The V gene is TRBV18, the J gene TRBJ2-3; a weak D match, TRBD2 (5 bases). Trimming took 5 bases from V and 6 from J, leaving 9 bases between them. Germline-derived CDR1 and CDR2 are KGHSH and LQKENI. CDR3 length: 12 residues. CDR3 bases: TGTGCCAGCTCAGATAGGGAGGATACGCAGTATTTT. This translates into CASSDREDTQYF.

This clone showed up many times. The genes are TRBV18 and TRBJ1-1; D is unclear. The CDR3 extends over 13 amino acids. V lost 0 bases and J lost 5, with 7 bases in between. Germline-derived CDR1 and CDR2 are KGHSH and LQKENI. For the CDR3, the DNA is TGTGCCAGCTCACCACCAGCACGTACTGAAGCTTTCTTT. Its protein product is CASSPPARTEAFF.

This clone was picked up many times. V gene TRBV2 combines with J gene TRBJ1-1; D not certain. Per the germline V gene, CDR1 is SNHLY and CDR2 is FYNNEI. V lost 4 bases and J lost 7, with 7 bases in between. The CDR3 extends over 11 amino acids. This CDR3 reads CASSVEGEAFF. CDR3 nucleotide sequence: TGTGCCAGCAGTGTAGAGGGTGAAGCTTTCTTT.

The table lists this clone with many counts. The genes are TRBV7-9 and TRBJ2-1; possibly TRBD2 for D (6 bases). Trimming shortened V by 1 base and J by 4 bases, and 11 bases separated the two germline ends. The length of the CDR3 is 15 residues. Per the germline V gene, CDR1 is SEHNR and CDR2 is FQNEAQ (reference sequence). CDR3 in DNA: TGTGCCAGCAGCTTAGTAGCGGTAATTTACAATGAGCAGTTCTTC. Its protein is CASSLVAVIYNEQFF.

This clone was recorded at least ten times. V gene TRBV5-1 combines with J gene TRBJ1-2; D perhaps matches TRBD1 (5 bases). The V gene's germline CDR1 is SGHRS and CDR2 YFSETQ. The ends were cut back, 2 bases at V and 3 bases at J, with 14 bases in the middle. This CDR3 contains 15 residues. Here the CDR3 DNA reads TGCGCCAGCAGCTTTCGGGCAGGGAAGGACTATGGCTACACCTTC. Encoded protein: CASSFRAGKDYGYTF.

Many counts were recorded for this clone. The genes are TRBV5-1 and TRBJ2-1; 10 bases map to TRBD1. J gave up 2 bases and V 2 bases, and 1 base lay outside the gene matches. The CDR3 has 15 residues. The germline V gene has CDR1 SGHRS and CDR2 YFSETQ. The CDR3 is CASSFDRGPYNEQFF. The CDR3 region has the DNA TGCGCCAGCAGCTTTGACAGGGGGCCCTACAATGAGCAGTTCTTC.

This clone was detected many times. The chain has TRBV9 and TRBJ2-1; D is ambiguous. The V end was cut by 4 bases, the J end by 9 bases, with 14 bases between. The CDR3 consists of 13 residues. The germline gives CDR1 SGDLS, CDR2 YYNGEE. The CDR3 region has the DNA TGTGCCAGCAGCCCCTTCCGACGAGGTGAGCAGTTCTTC. It is translated as CASSPFRRGEQFF.

This clone was observed a few times. This chain connects TRBV7-9 to TRBJ1-6; D remains ambiguous. The CDR3 is made up of 16 amino acids. Germline values: CDR1 SEHNR, CDR2 FQNEAQ (reference sequence). Trimming left V 5 bases short and J 8 bases short, with 19 bases between. In nucleotides, the CDR3 is TGTGCCAGCAGCCCGAGGCCTAGAGAACGAGATTCACCCCTCCACTTT. Protein sequence: CASSPRPRERDSPLHF.

This clone was picked up many times. V gene TRBV6-1 combines with J gene TRBJ2-7; weak D call: TRBD1 (5 bases). The CDR3 has 11 residues. The germline V gene encodes CDR1 MNHNS and CDR2 SASEGT. V was trimmed by 6 bases and J by 9 bases, leaving 12 bases between them. The CDR3 DNA sequence: TGTGCCAGCAGCTACCGACAGAGGCAGTACGTC. It yields the protein CASSYRQRQYV.

The chain recombines TRBV18 with TRBJ2-5; 8 nucleotides align to TRBD1. V lost 4 bases, J lost 2 bases, and 3 bases stayed unmatched. Per the germline V gene, CDR1 is KGHSH and CDR2 is LQKENI. The CDR3 has 14 residues. CDR3 protein: CASSLGQGQETQYF. DNA of the CDR3: TGTGCCAGCTCACTTGGACAGGGACAAGAGACCCAGTACTTC.

This clone has at least ten counts. This chain links TRBV18 with TRBJ2-1; TRBD1 aligns across 7 bases. This CDR3 has 15 residues. J was trimmed by 8 bases and V by 5 bases; bases with no gene match: 12. Per germline, CDR1 KGHSH and CDR2 LQKENI. The CDR3 sequence: CASSARGTGADEQFF. The CDR3 DNA reads as TGTGCCAGCTCAGCTCGAGGAACAGGGGCCGATGAGCAGTTCTTC.

In this sample, this clone turned up many times. The chain employs TRBV27 and TRBJ1-1; D may be TRBD1 (6 bases). The germline V gene has CDR1 MNHEY and CDR2 SMNVEV (reference sequence). The length of the CDR3 is 13 residues. Trimming stripped 6 bases from V and 6 bases from J, with 14 bases between. The CDR3 coding sequence is TGTGCCAGCAGCCATACAGGGAAACCTGAAGCTTTCTTT. This codes for CASSHTGKPEAFF.

The chain uses TRBV28 and TRBJ2-3, with 9 bases fitting TRBD1. The CDR3 spans 13 residues. Losses at the gene ends were 6 bases for V and 4 bases for J; bases not matched to a gene: 2. Germline assignment: CDR1 MDHEN and CDR2 SYDVKM. This CDR3 is CASSRQGADTQYF. CDR3 nucleotide sequence: TGTGCCAGCAGCAGACAGGGGGCAGATACGCAGTATTTT. Full variable domain (outside the CDR3, taken from reference TRBV28 and TRBJ2-3): DVKVTQSSRYLVKRTGEKVFLECVQDMDHENMFWYRQDPGLGLRLIYFSYDVKMKEKGDIPEGYSVSREKKERFSLILESASTNQTSMYLCASSRQGADTQYFGPGTRLTVL.

This clone appeared a few times. This chain's CDR3 is CASSVGSIRTDTQYF. The CDR3 DNA reads TGTGCCAGCAGCGTCGGGAGTATCCGCACAGATACGCAGTATTTT. This chain connects TRBV9 to TRBJ2-3, with D possibly being TRBD2 (6 bases). The CDR3 is made up of 15 amino acids. Germline-derived CDR1 and CDR2 are SGDLS and YYNGEE. V was trimmed by 2 bases and J by 1 base, leaving 11 bases between them.

This clone was recorded at least ten times. The V call is TRBV4-1, the J call TRBJ1-2, with D maybe TRBD1 (5 bases). Germline V CDR1 and CDR2: MGHRA, YSYEKL. Trimming left V 8 bases short and J 4 bases short, with 14 bases between. The CDR3 runs to 13 residues. The CDR3 spells CASGNRQTYGYTF. The CDR3 nucleotides are TGCGCCAGCGGGAACCGACAGACCTATGGCTACACCTTC.

The sample holds many counts of this clone. The CDR3 loop is CASSQVEATNEKLFF. The CDR3 DNA reads as TGCGCCAGCAGCCAAGTTGAGGCGACTAATGAAAAACTGTTTTTT. The V and J genes are TRBV4-1 and TRBJ1-4; D remains unclear. This CDR3 region has 15 residues. CDR1 and CDR2 (germline): MGHRA, YSYEKL. Trimming cost V 1 base and J 2 bases, with 8 bases left between them.

This clone was counted ten times or more. In DNA, the CDR3 is TGTGCCAGCTCACCACGGCGCGGGGGCTCGAACACTGAAGCTTTCTTT. Translating gives CASSPRRGGSNTEAFF. This chain connects TRBV18 to TRBJ1-1; possibly TRBD1 for D (6 bases). The CDR3 runs to 16 residues. CDR1 is KGHSH and CDR2 is LQKENI in the germline V gene. V shed 1 base and J shed 1 base, with 13 bases lying between them.

J is TRBJ2-4 and V is TRBV9; the match to TRBD1 covers 9 bases. Trimming cost V 4 bases and J 2 bases; bases outside gene matches: 10. The CDR3 totals 17 residues. The germline V gene encodes CDR1 SGDLS and CDR2 YYNGEE. The DNA of the CDR3 is TGTGCCAGCAGCTCCCCGAGGGGACAGGGACCCAAAAACATTCAGTACTTC. It translates to CASSSPRGQGPKNIQYF.

This clone was seen more than once but under ten times. CDR3 coding DNA: TGTGCCAGCAGTTTATACCTGGGCAGGGGATCCTACAATGAGCAGTTCTTC. Residues: CASSLYLGRGSYNEQFF. J is TRBJ2-1 and V is TRBV28; a weak D match, TRBD1 (6 bases). V was clipped by 1 base and J by 1 base, with 14 bases between them. Germline CDR1 MDHEN, CDR2 SYDVKM. The CDR3 runs to 17 residues.

This clone occurred many times. The genes are TRBV6-1 and TRBJ2-3; D gene unclear. CDR3 length: 15 amino acids. V was shortened by 4 bases and J by 0 bases, with 11 bases between the two germline ends. Per the germline V gene, CDR1 is MNHNS and CDR2 is SASEGT. This chain's CDR3 is CASSVVKSSTDTQYF. For the CDR3, the DNA is TGTGCCAGCAGTGTAGTGAAGTCTAGCACAGATACGCAGTATTTT.